This TCR beta chain was observed in a study of T cell responses to AZD1222 COVID-19 vaccine. Study-level points and caveats: A rise in Spike-specific TCR breadth and depth followed two AZD1222 doses.

With regard to this clone: Its cognate antigen is unknown.

The repertoire was sequenced with immunoSEQ multiplex PCR; TCRdb's copy has only in-frame clones and lacks some. The sample yields more than 100,000 clones, around nine tenths seen once. CDR3 length: 13 residues. The V end was cut by 1 base, the J end by 1 base, with 4 bases between. The V gene's germline CDR1 is WNHNN and CDR2 SYGVQD (reference sequence). J is TRBJ1-1 and V is TRBV10-1; D not certain. The sample was peripheral blood, taken on day 0 of AZD1222 vaccination. The source is an adult in good health. In DNA form, the CDR3 reads TGCGCCAGCAGTGAGTGGGCGAACACTGAAGCTTTCTTT. Translation: CASSEWANTEAFF.